This T cell receptor (beta chain) was recorded in a study of blood T cell repertoires in COVID-19. Study-level background: Sites across the United States, Italy and Spain contributed samples from acute and convalescent COVID-19. From T cells, B-cell-depleted T cells, or PBMCs came the material, which was cDNA or gDNA.

From germline, CDR1 is MNHEY and CDR2 SVGAGI. The CDR3 spans 13 residues. V was trimmed by 11 bases and J by 2 bases, leaving 12 bases between them. Original analysis: Estimation of nucleated cell counts was performed using reference gene primer amplification. The assay was immunoSEQ multiplex PCR, and TCRdb's table has in-frame clones only and misses some. For V, J and clone size, that table is used; D and trimming come from the DNA. The sample yields some 76,000 clones, around 87% seen once. The V gene is TRBV6-5, the J gene TRBJ2-2; unclear D gene. The sample consisted of peripheral blood. The sequence was obtained from a woman between 18 and 29 years old with acute or convalescent COVID-19. The CDR3 spells CAGVDGNTGELFF. CDR3 coding DNA: TGTGCCGGAGTAGACGGTAACACCGGGGAGCTGTTTTTT.